This TCR beta chain is from a study of CD8 T cells in ankylosing spondylitis (dated by TCRdb to about 2017). Background for the entire study: The study set out to find disease-linked TCR variants by profiling T cell receptor beta repertoires in ankylosing spondylitis patients and healthy donors. Peripheral blood samples were taken, and synovial fluid was additionally collected from ankylosing spondylitis patients. In total, the full study cohort was made up of 108 healthy donors and 25 ankylosing spondylitis patients.

Taken from cysteine to phenylalanine, the CDR3 has 15 residues. The sequence is cut down to CDR3 DNA, 45 bases in frame from base 1. The CDR1 and CDR2 encoded by the germline V gene (reference sequence) are DFQATT and SNEGSKA. V is reduced by 0 bases and J by 1 base, leaving a spacing of 13 bases between them. This clonotype has at least ten counts. Its antigen has not been determined. No much larger clonotype is one base removed from it; base qualities were not supplied. Sequencing used an Illumina HiSeq 2500. TCR beta libraries were prepared by quantitative 5'-RACE with molecular barcodes. The published analysis was carried out like this. A new computational method, built on a probabilistic model of VDJ rearrangement, was used to identify disease-linked TCR variants. The public reads were quality trimmed at Q25 with fastp and then assembled into clones with MiXCR by TCRdb, keeping productive beta chains. Every CDR3 protein is listed once, alongside the most common genes and DNA of its rows. TCRdb's processing, not the authors' own work, is the source of the V and J calls. The sample records 350,000 or so distinct CDR3 sequences, roughly 12% of which are singletons. About 10% of the sample goes to the ten largest clones.

Results the study describes overall, beyond this receptor: Significant enrichment of the disease-linked clones was reported in matched synovial fluid samples from ankylosing spondylitis patients. Some of the motif variants had been reported before in the synovial fluid and blood of reactive arthritis patients, a finding that suggests common disease-initiation mechanisms. Blood from ankylosing spondylitis patients appeared to be characterized by a TCR beta motif made up of about 8 highly homologous amino acid variants. The disease-linked clones showed a CD8+ phenotype and occurred at relatively low frequencies in peripheral blood.

This clonotype was sampled from a female donor with ankylosing spondylitis or in good health (not recorded which). The sample consisted of blood, either unsorted or a sorted T cell fraction (not recorded which). The chain couples TRBV20-1 to TRBJ2-7; TRBD2 is a weak D gene call, 5 bases matching. The DNA sequence is as follows: TGCAGTGCTAGAGAGCCGCAGCGGCTGTCCTACGAGCAGTACTTC. Its translation is CSAREPQRLSYEQYF.